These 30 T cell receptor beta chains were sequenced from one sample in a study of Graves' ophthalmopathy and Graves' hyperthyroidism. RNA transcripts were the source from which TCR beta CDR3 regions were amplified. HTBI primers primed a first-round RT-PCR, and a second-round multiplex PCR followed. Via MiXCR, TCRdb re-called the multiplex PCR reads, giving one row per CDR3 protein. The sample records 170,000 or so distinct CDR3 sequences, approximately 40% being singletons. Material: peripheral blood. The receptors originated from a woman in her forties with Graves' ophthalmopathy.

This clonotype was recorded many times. CDR3 DNA: TGCAGCGTTGAAGCGGACACCGAAGAGACCCAGTACTTC. The encoded protein is CSVEADTEETQYF. This chain uses TRBV29-1 with TRBJ2-5; D possibly corresponds to TRBD1 (5 bases). With 1 base removed from V and 3 bases from J, the gap between germline ends came to 9 bases. The germline V gene has CDR1 SQVTM and CDR2 ANQGSEA. The CDR3 is made up of 13 amino acids.

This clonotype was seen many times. CDR3 sequence: CASSLASVKSQYF. CDR3 coding DNA: TGTGCCAGCAGCTTAGCTTCCGTTAAGTCCCAGTACTTC. The V and J genes are TRBV7-9 and TRBJ2-5; no reliable D call. V was cut by 0 bases and J by 9 bases, with 11 bases left in between. The CDR3 is made up of 13 amino acids. CDR1 SEHNR and CDR2 FQNEAQ come from the germline V gene (reference sequence).

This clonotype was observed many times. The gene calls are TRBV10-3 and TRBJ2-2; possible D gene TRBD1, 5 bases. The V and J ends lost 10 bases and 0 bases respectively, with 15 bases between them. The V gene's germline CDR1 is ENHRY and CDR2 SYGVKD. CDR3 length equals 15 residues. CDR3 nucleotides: TGTGCCACCGCACTGGACAAACCGAACACCGGGGAGCTGTTTTTT. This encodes CATALDKPNTGELFF.

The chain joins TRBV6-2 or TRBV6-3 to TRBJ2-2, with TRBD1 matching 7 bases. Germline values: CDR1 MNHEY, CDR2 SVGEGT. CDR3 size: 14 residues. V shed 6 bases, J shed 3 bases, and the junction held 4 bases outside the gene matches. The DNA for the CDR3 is TGTGCCAGCAGGCCAGACAGGGACACCGGGGAGCTGTTTTTT. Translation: CASRPDRDTGELFF.

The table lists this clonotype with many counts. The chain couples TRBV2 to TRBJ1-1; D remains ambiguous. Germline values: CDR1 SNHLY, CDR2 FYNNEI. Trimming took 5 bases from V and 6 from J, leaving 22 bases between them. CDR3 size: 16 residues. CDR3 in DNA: TGTGCCAGCAGTCCGTCCCAGACGGGCGTATCATCTGAAGCTTTCTTT. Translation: CASSPSQTGVSSEAFF.

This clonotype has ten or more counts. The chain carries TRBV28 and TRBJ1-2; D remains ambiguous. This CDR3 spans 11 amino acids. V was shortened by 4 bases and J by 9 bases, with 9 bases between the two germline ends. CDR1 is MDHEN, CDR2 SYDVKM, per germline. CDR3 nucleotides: TGTGCCAGCAGTTCGGTGGGAAGCTACACCTTC. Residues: CASSSVGSYTF.

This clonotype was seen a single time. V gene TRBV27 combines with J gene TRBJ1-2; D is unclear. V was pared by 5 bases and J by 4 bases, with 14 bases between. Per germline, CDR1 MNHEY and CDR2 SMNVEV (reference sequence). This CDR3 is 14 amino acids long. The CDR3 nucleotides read TGTGCCAGCAGTCCACAATCACTGGGCTATGGCTACACCTTC. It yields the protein CASSPQSLGYGYTF.

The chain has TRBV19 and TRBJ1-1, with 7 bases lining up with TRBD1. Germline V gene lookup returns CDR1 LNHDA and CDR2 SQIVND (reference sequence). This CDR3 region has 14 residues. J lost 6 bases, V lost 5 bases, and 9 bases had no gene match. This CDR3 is CASSSGQEWAEAFF. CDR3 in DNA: TGTGCCAGTAGTTCCGGACAGGAGTGGGCTGAAGCTTTCTTT.

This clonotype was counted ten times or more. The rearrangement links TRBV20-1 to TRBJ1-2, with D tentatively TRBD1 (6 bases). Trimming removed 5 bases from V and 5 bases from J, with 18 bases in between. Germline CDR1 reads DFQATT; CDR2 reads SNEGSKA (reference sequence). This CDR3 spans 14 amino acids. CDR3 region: CSAHSDREIYGYTF. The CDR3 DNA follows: TGCAGTGCTCACTCGGACAGAGAAATTTATGGCTACACCTTC.

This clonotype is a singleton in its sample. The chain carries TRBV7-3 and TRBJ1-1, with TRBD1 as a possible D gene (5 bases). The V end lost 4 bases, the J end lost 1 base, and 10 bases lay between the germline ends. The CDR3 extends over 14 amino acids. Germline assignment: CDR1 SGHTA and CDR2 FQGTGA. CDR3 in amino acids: CASSSGRANTEAFF. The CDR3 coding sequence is TGTGCCAGCAGCTCGGGGCGGGCGAACACTGAAGCTTTCTTT.

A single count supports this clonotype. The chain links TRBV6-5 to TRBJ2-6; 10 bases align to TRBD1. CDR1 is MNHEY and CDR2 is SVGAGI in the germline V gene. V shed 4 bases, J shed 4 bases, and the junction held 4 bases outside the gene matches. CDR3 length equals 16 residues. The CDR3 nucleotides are TGTGCCAGCAGTTGGGACAGGGGCGCGGGGGCCAACGTCCTGACTTTC. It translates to CASSWDRGAGANVLTF.

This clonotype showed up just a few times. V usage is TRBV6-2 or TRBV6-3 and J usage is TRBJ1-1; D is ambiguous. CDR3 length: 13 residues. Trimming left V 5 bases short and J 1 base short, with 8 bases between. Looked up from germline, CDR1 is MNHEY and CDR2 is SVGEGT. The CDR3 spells CASSRGRNTEAFF. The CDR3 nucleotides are TGTGCCAGCAGTCGAGGGAGGAACACTGAAGCTTTCTTT.

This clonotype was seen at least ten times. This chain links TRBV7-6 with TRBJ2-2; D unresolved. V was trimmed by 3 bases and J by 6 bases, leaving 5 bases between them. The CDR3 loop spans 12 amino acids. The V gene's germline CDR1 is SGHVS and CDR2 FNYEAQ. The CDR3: CASSFPAGELFF. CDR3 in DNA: TGTGCCAGCAGCTTTCCGGCCGGGGAGCTGTTTTTT.

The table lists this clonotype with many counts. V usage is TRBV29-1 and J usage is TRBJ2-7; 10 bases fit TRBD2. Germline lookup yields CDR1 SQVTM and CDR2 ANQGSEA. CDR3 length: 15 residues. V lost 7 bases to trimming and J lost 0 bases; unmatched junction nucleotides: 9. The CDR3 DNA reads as TGCAGCGCAATATTGACTAGCGGGTACTCCTACGAGCAGTACTTC. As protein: CSAILTSGYSYEQYF.

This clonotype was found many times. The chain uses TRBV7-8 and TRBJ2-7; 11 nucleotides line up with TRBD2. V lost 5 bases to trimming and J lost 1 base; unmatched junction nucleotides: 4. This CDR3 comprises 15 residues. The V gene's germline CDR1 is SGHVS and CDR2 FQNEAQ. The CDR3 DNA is TGTGCCAGCAGCCTCGGGACTAGCGGATCCTACGAGCAGTACTTC. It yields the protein CASSLGTSGSYEQYF.

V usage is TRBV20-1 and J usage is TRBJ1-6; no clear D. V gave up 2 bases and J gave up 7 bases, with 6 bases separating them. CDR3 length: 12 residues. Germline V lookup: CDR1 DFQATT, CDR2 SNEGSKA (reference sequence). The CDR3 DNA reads TGCAGTGCTAGACCCGGCAATTCACCCCTCCACTTT. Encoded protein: CSARPGNSPLHF.

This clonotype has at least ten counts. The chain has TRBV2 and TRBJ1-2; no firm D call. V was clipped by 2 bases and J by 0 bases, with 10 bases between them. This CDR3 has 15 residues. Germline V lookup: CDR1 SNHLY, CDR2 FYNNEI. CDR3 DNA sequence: TGTGCCAGCAGTGAACATCCCAGTCCTAACTATGGCTACACCTTC. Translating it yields CASSEHPSPNYGYTF.

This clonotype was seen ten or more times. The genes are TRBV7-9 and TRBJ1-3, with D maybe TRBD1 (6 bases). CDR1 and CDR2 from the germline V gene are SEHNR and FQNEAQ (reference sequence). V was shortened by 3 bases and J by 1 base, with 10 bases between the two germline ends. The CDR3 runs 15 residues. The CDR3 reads CASSLNRVSGNTIYF. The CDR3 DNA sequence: TGTGCCAGCAGCTTGAACAGGGTGTCTGGAAACACCATATATTTT. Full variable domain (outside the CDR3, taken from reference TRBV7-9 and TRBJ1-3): DTGVSQNPRHKITKRGQNVTFRCDPISEHNRLYWYRQTLGQGPEFLTYFQNEAQLEKSRLLSDRFSAERPKGSFSTLEIQRTEQGDSAMYLCASSLNRVSGNTIYFGEGSWLTVV.

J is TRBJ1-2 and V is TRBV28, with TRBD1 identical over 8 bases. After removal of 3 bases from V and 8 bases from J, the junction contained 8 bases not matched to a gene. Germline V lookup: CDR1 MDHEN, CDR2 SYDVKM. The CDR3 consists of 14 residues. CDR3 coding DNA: TGTGCCAGCAGTTTCGTCGAGACAGGGGCAGGCTACACCTTC. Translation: CASSFVETGAGYTF.

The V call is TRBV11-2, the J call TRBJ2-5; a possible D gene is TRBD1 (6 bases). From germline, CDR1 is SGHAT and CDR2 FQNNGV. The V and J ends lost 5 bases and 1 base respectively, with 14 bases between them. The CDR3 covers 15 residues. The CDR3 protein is CASSPTRGSQETQYF. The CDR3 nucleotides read TGTGCCAGCAGCCCGACCAGGGGATCCCAAGAGACCCAGTACTTC. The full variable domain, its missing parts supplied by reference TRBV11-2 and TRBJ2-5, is EAGVAQSPRYKIIEKRQSVAFWCNPISGHATLYWYQQILGQGPKLLIQFQNNGVVDDSQLPKDRFSAERLKGVDSTLKIQPAKLEDSAVYLCASSPTRGSQETQYFGPGTRLLVL.

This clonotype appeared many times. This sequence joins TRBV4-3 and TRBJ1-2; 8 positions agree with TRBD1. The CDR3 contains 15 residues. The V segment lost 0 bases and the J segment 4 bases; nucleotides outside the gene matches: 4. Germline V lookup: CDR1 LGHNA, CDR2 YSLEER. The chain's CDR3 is CASSQDFTGGYGYTF. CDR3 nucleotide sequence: TGCGCCAGCAGCCAAGATTTCACAGGGGGCTATGGCTACACCTTC.

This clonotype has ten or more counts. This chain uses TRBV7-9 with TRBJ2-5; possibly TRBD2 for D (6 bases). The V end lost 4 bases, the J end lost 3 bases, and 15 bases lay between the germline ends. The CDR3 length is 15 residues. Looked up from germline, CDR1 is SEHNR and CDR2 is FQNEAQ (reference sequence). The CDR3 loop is CASSYLGTAEETQYF. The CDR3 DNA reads TGTGCCAGCAGCTACTTGGGGACTGCGGAAGAGACCCAGTACTTC.

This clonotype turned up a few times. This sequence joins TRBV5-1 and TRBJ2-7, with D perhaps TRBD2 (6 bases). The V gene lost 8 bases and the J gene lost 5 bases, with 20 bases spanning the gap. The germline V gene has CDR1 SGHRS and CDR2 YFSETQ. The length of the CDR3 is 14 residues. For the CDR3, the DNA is TGCGCCAGGAGACCCCCGGGAGTGACGGACGAGCAGTACTTC. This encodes CARRPPGVTDEQYF.

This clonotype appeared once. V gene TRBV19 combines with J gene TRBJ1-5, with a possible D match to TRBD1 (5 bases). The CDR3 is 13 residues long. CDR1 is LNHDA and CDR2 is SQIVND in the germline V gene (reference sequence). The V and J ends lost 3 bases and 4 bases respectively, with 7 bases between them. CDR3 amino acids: CASSIWGNQPQHF. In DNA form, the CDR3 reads TGTGCCAGTAGTATTTGGGGGAATCAGCCCCAGCATTTT.

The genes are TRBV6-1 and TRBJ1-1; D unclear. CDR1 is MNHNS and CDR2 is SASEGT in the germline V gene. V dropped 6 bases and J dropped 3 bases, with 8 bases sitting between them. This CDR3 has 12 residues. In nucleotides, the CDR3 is TGTGCCAGCAGGACACGGGACACTGAAGCTTTCTTT. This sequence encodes CASRTRDTEAFF.

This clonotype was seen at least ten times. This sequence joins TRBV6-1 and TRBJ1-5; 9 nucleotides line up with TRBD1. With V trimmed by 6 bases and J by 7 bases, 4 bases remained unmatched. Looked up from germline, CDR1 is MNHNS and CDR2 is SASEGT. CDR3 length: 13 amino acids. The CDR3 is CASSPGTGQPQHF. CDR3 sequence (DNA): TGTGCCAGCAGCCCAGGGACAGGGCAGCCCCAGCATTTT.

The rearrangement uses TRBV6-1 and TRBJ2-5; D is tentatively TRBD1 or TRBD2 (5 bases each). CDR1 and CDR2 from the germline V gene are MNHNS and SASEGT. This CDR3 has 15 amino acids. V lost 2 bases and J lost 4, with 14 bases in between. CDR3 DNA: TGTGCCAGCAGTGAACAAAGTGGGACGGGAGAGACCCAGTACTTC. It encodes CASSEQSGTGETQYF.

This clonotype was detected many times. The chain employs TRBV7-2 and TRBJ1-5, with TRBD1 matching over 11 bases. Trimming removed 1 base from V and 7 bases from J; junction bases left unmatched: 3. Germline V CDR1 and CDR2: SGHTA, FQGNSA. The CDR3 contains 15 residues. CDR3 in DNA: TGTGCCAGCAGCTTAGGGACAGGGGGCGGACAGCCCCAGCATTTT. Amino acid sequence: CASSLGTGGGQPQHF.

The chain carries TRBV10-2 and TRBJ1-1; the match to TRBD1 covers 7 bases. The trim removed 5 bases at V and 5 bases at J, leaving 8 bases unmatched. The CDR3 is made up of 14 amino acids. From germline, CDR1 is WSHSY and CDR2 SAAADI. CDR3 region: CASSKGAQGTEAFF. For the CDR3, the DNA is TGCGCCAGCAGTAAGGGGGCGCAGGGGACTGAAGCTTTCTTT.

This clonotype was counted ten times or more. The CDR3 DNA sequence: TGTGCCATCAGTGAGGTAAGGAGGGTCACTGAAGCTTTCTTT. Protein sequence: CAISEVRRVTEAFF. The chain has TRBV10-3 and TRBJ1-1; D is unclear. The CDR3 totals 14 residues. V lost 2 bases and J 4 bases, leaving 11 bases between the germline ends. Germline-derived CDR1 and CDR2 are ENHRY and SYGVKD.